This T cell receptor beta chain was sequenced during a study of T cell responses to AZD1222 COVID-19 vaccine (dated by TCRdb to the early 2020s). Broadly, across the study: AZD1222 recipients given second doses at about 4 weeks or at about 12 weeks were pooled, since spike-specific TCR depth and breadth were not found to differ between the two schedules. TCR sequencing was performed for roughly 240 trial participants, of whom roughly 200 were given two doses of AZD1222 and around 26 were given two doses of MenACWY control vaccine. Enrollment into the trials was organized by age into subgroups of 18-55, 56-69 and 70-plus years, and those subgroups contained approximately 150, 30 and 60 TCR-sequenced participants, respectively. General findings and caveats noted by the study authors: Reportedly, close to half of the unique spike-specific TCRs recognized epitopes lying outside the regions that are mutated in the B.1.351 and B.1.1.7 variants. In the small 56-69-year group, the increase in depth fell short of significance, most likely because of low power. No day 14 peak-response samples were available, so repertoires were characterized only after the peak T cell response. After two AZD1222 doses, spike-specific TCR breadth and depth were significantly higher than at day 0 and than in MenACWY recipients. Participants were mostly white British and included more females than males, and it was suggested by the authors that clonal diversity may have been underestimated. Conclusions about previously exposed vaccinees are limited, since just a handful of AZD1222 recipients were seropositive for SARS-CoV-2 at baseline. The whole spike protein was spanned by vaccine-associated CD4 TCRs, and dominant responses were seen in regions 160-218 and 743-854.

What this sample's time point label stands for: baseline before first vaccination. Samples from vaccinated people were obtained from the UK trials COV001 and COV002, which included a single-blind randomized controlled phase 2/3 trial of AZD1222 (ChAdOx1 nCoV-19) in healthy adults. For TCRbeta chain sequencing, PBMC samples from trial participants were taken at day 0 and at day 28 after the second dose. Points on this clone: Its specific antigen is unknown. The input lacks base qualities; no much larger clone sits a single base away.

The CDR3 regions of human TCRbeta chains were analyzed by immunosequencing. Processing in the source paper ran as follows. TCRs in the repertoires were matched against a reference library of SARS-CoV-2-specific TCRs that had been generated with the MIRA antigen-specificity platform. Breadth was defined as the fraction of unique TCRs that were SARS-CoV-2-associated. Depth was defined as the fraction of total T cells that were SARS-CoV-2-associated. Using the MIRA data, every spike-specific TCR was mapped to the spike region that the TCR reacted to and assigned to either a CD4 or a CD8 class. Log10-transformed breadth and depth values were compared by one-way ANOVA with Sidak's multiple comparisons tests. Drawn from immuneACCESS, this table holds only the in-frame rearrangements with V and J called that TCRdb kept. Clones are partly lost; checked studies trace under half to an unresolved V gene and leave the rest unexplained. V, J and clone size are taken as reported in that table, and D and trimming were inferred from the DNA itself. For this sample there are 100,000 to 150,000 clones; around 84% appear just once. Approximately 7.5% of the sample is held by the ten biggest clonotypes.

This clonotype was sampled from an adult in good health. The sequencing used peripheral blood, collected on day 0 of AZD1222 vaccination.

The DNA sequence follows: TGTGCCAGCAGCTCAAGAAGGACTAGCGGGAGCCCAGATACGCAGTATTTT. Translated, it gives CASSSRRTSGSPDTQYF. The V gene is TRBV7-3 and the J gene is TRBJ2-3, and TRBD2 matches 13 of the central bases. CDR1 and CDR2 are drawn from the germline V gene: SGHTA, FQGTGA. The CDR3 has 17 amino acids, counting the end cysteine and phenylalanine. The entry retains the CDR3 DNA only, 51 bases that are in frame from base 1. For this chain, trimming is 4 bases at the V end and 4 bases at the J end, and the number of junction bases without a gene match is 8.